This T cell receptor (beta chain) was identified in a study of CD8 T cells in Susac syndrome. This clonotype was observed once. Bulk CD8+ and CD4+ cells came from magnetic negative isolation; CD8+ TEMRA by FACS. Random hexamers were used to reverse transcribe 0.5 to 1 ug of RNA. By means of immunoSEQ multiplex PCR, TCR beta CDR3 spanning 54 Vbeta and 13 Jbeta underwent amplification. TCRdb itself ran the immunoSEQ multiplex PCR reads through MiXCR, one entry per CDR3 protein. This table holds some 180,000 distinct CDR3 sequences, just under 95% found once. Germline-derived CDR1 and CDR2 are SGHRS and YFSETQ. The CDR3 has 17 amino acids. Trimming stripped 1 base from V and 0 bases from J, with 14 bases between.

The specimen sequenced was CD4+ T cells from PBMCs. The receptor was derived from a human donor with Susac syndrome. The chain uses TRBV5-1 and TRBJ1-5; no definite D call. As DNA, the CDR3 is TGCGCCAGCAGCTTGTCCCCACTGGGGAGTAGCAATCAGCCCCAGCATTTT. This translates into CASSLSPLGSSNQPQHF.